This entry features one TCR beta chain sequence. Its antigen remains unidentified. TCR alpha and beta CDR3 regions were amplified from RNA using iRepertoire nested multiplex PCR. Input was roughly 95-400 ng of tissue mRNA or PBMC total RNA. TCRdb redid the calling of the multiplex PCR reads with MiXCR, one entry per CDR3 protein. The sample has about 140,000 distinct CDR3 sequences; about 39% are singletons. This entry comes from a study of glioma-infiltrating T cells. The V segment lost 5 bases and the J segment 1 base; nucleotides outside the gene matches: 10. Germline V CDR1 and CDR2: MNHEY, SMNVEV (reference sequence). CDR3 length: 17 residues. Study-level findings and limits: Gliomas, especially low-grade, showed above-expected tissue-blood divergence; non-neoplastic patients showed below. Very few CDR3 sequences were shared between tissue and blood.

The rearrangement links TRBV27 to TRBJ2-3, with 9 nucleotides matching TRBD1. The specimen sequenced was glioma tissue, nonneoplastic brain tissue, or PBMCs (not recorded which). This clonotype was sampled from a human donor with low-grade glioma or glioblastoma, undergoing nonglioma brain surgery, or in good health (not recorded which). DNA of the CDR3: TGTGCCAGCAGTCCCTCCGTAGGGGACAGGGGCACAGATACGCAGTATTTT. Its translation: CASSPSVGDRGTDTQYF.